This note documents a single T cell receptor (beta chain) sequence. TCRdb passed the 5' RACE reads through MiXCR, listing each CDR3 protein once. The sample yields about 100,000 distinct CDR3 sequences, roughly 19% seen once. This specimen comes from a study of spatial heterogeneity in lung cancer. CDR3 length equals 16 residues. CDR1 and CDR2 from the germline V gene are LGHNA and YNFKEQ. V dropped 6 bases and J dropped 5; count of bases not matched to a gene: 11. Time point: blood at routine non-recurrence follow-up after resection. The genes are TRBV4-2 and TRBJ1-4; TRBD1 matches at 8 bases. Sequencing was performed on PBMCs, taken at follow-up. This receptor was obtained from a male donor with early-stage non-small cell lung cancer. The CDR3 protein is CASSPYSGTGNEKLFF. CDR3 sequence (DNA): TGTGCCAGCAGTCCTTACTCCGGGACAGGCAATGAAAAACTGTTTTTT.